This TCR beta chain came from a study of blood T cell repertoires in COVID-19 (dated by TCRdb to about 2020). Looking at the study overall: Samples covering the acute and convalescent phases of COVID-19 were provided by collaborators in the United States, Italy and Spain. The prospective study material was composed of cDNA or gDNA derived from T cells, B-cell-depleted T cells, or PBMCs. Subjects who had been exposed to COVID-19, were actively infected with it, or had recovered from it provided the deeply sampled blood TCRbeta repertoires that made up the dataset. A freely available public database, intended as a resource for researchers studying the immune response to SARS-CoV-2, is where the repertoires were released. The samples were drawn from two sources: the first 160 participants of the ongoing ImmuneRACE study, and 1,254 subjects contributed by 6 global collaborators. A de-identified subject ID, COVID-19 status, age in years and sex were almost always included in the sample metadata. Where HLA class I and class II types were available, the types were taken from metadata supplied by the sample provider, not from assay-based typing. Overall study outcomes, separate from this receptor: Clinical and demographic metadata were provided uncurated, with the amount varying by source and participant.

Per the germline V gene, SGDLS is the CDR1 and YYNGEE is the CDR2. The CDR3 measures 14 amino acids from cysteine to phenylalanine. The DNA shown is the 42-base CDR3, in frame from base 1. V is cut back by 4 bases and J by 2 bases, with 5 bases in the junction unmatched. TCRbeta CDR3 regions were amplified from genomic DNA by means of the immunoSEQ Assay, a bias-controlled multiplex PCR. Processing in the source paper ran as follows. The number of nucleated cells in each sample was estimated by amplification of reference gene primers within the assay. To quantify the absolute abundance of each unique TCRbeta CDR3 rearrangement, sequence reads were collapsed and filtered. For each sample, productive Simpson clonality was calculated as the square root of Simpson's diversity index over productive rearrangements. The table was pulled from immuneACCESS by TCRdb, which kept in-frame rearrangements only. Such tables lose some clones; where checked, under half of the loss comes from unresolved V genes, and the rest has no known cause. V, J and clone size are those of that table, while D and trimming were read from the DNA. Here the sample has 300,000 or so clones; around 89% occur a single time. The top ten clonotypes cover 3.7% of the sample.

About this clone itself: The antigen this receptor binds is unknown. Base qualities are missing; no much larger clone stands one base away.

The collaborating institutions used their own protocols to collect whole blood in K2EDTA tubes. For TCRbeta analysis, collaborators shipped samples in one of three forms: frozen whole blood, isolated PBMCs, or DNA extracted from either of those sample types. This TCR derives from a woman aged 40 to 50 with acute or convalescent COVID-19. Here the chain combines TRBV9 and TRBJ2-5, and TRBD1 aligns with 7 junction nucleotides. The sample comprised peripheral blood. Read as DNA, the sequence is TGTGCCAGCAGCTTCGGACAGGATCAAGAGACCCAGTACTTC. This gives the protein CASSFGQDQETQYF.